The sequence of this T cell receptor (beta chain) was determined in a study of T cell responses to AZD1222 COVID-19 vaccine. Findings and limits, study-wide: Sampled repertoires all dated from after the peak T cell response. Vaccination with two AZD1222 doses was followed by a rise in Spike-specific TCR breadth and depth. Clonal diversity may have been underestimated, and the donors were mostly white British, with more females than males.

Sequenced by immunoSEQ multiplex PCR; TCRdb stores in-frame clones only, minus some. Found here are roughly 99,000 clones, approximately 90% of them singletons; the top ten hold approximately 4.8%. As concerns this clone: The antigen is unknown.

CDR1 is GTSNPN and CDR2 is SVGIG in the germline V gene (reference sequence). The CDR3 length is 13 residues. V shed 3 bases and J shed 0 bases, with 6 bases lying between them. Doses given second, at about 4 or about 12 weeks, were pooled. The sample here was peripheral blood, taken 28 days after the second AZD1222 dose. This sequence was found in an adult who received the AZD1222 COVID-19 vaccine. The rearrangement uses TRBV30 and TRBJ1-3, with D hard to call. CDR3 protein: CAWSGLSGNTIYF. DNA for the CDR3: TGTGCCTGGAGCGGCCTCTCTGGAAACACCATATATTTT. Variable domain in full (rest from reference TRBV30 and TRBJ1-3): SQTIHQWPATLVQPVGSPLSLECTVEGTSNPNLYWYRQAAGRGLQLLFYSVGIGQISSEVPQNLSASRPQDRQFILSSKKLLLSDSGFYLCAWSGLSGNTIYFGEGSWLTVV.